This T cell receptor (beta chain) was recorded in a study of T-cell memory formation after mild COVID-19 (dated by TCRdb to the early 2020s). Describing the broader study: Most TCR sequence clusters were specific to one of the two donors. The cohort comprised two young, previously healthy adult volunteers, one female and one male. In a couple of donors, T-cell clones that expanded and contracted after mild COVID-19 were followed by sequencing TCRalpha and TCRbeta repertoires longitudinally.

TCRdb lists the instrument as Illumina NovaSeq 6000. TCRalpha and TCRbeta cDNA libraries were constructed by 5'RACE with constant-segment primers, with sample barcodes and unique molecular identifiers being introduced. RNA was extracted from every sample with Trizol reagent. The libraries were amplified in two PCR steps, and the second step added a second sample barcode and Illumina TruSeq adapters. The libraries were sequenced on an Illumina NovaSeq using 2 x 150 bp paired-end reads. Per the authors' processing: Demultiplexing of reads and collapsing into UMI-guided consensus sequences were performed with migec v1.2.7. Using mixcr v2.1.11, UMI consensuses were aligned to TRA and TRB V and J templates and then assembled into clonotypes. A clonotype was counted as expanded or contracted only if both edgeR and NoisET called the change significant, with noise models trained on biological replicates. edgeR calls used a false discovery rate-adjusted p below 0.01 and a log2 fold-change threshold of 1. As an exploratory analysis of dynamics, max-normalized trajectories of the 1000 most abundant clonotypes were examined by PCA with hierarchical clustering. Each responding clone was given a CD4 or CD8 phenotype based on the CD4+ and CD8+ repertoires, which had been sequenced separately. TCRdb passed the public sequencing reads through fastp at Q25 and MiXCR, retaining productive beta sequences. Each record represents a unique CDR3 protein, reported with the most common genes and DNA among its rows. The V and J calls here are based on TCRdb, not the publication. The table for this sample lists 150,000 to 200,000 distinct CDR3 sequences; approximately 10% of them were counted only once. Approximately 3.4% of the sample is in the top ten clones.

PBMCs were isolated by Ficoll-Paque density gradient centrifugation. Study-level results and caveats: Whether the second-wave clones peaking on day 37 were SARS-CoV-2 specific was not confirmed. Contracting CD4+ clones were found mainly in CM and EM memory subsets, while CD8+ clones were enriched in EMRA. Clones contracting from day 15 to 85 had balanced CD4/CD8 phenotypes, while a second wave expanding from day 15 to 37 was biased towards CD4+. Only a couple of mild cases were covered in the study, and larger cohorts including severe cases with pre-infection samples were considered necessary. Some responding clones were detected in pre-infection memory, which suggested that pre-existing cross-reactive memory T cells had joined the SARS-CoV-2 response.

The sample holds many counts of this clonotype. Its antigen remains undetermined. It has no much larger one-base neighbor in the sample; base qualities were not kept. CDR1 and CDR2 were assigned from the germline V gene as SGHRS and YFSETQ. The CDR3 sequence holds 15 residues, the cysteine and phenylalanine included. Here the CDR3 DNA is all that survives: 45 bases in frame from base 1. For this chain, trimming is 2 bases at the V end and 2 bases at the J end, and the number of junction bases without a gene match is 4. The source is a man younger than 30 who had mild COVID-19 (a few samples of this study predate the infection). The sample titles of this study are shuffled in the database, so cell type and time point are left out; the donor was told from shared clones. In this chain, TRBV5-1 is recombined with TRBJ2-7, with 10 bases in between that match TRBD2. The sequencing input was PBMCs or a T cell subset sorted from them (not recorded which). The nucleotide sequence reads as follows: TGCGCCAGCAGCTTCGGTAGCGGGGGGACCTACGAGCAGTACTTC. This encodes CASSFGSGGTYEQYF.